This TCR beta chain was identified during a study of blood T cell repertoires in COVID-19 (TCRdb year 2020). Background for the entire study: Samples from collaborators originated in the United States, Italy and Spain and spanned both the acute and convalescent phases of COVID-19. The prospective study material was composed of cDNA or gDNA derived from T cells, B-cell-depleted T cells, or PBMCs. Where available, HLA class I and class II types were obtained from metadata supplied by the sample provider rather than from assay-based typing. Subjects who had been exposed to COVID-19, were actively infected with it, or had recovered from it provided the deeply sampled blood TCRbeta repertoires that made up the dataset. Samples came from the ongoing ImmuneRACE study (first 160 participants) plus 1,254 subjects from 6 global collaborators. Nearly every sample came with metadata listing a de-identified subject ID, COVID-19 status, age in years and sex. A freely available public database, intended as a resource for researchers studying the immune response to SARS-CoV-2, is where the repertoires were released. Summary of the overall study and its limitations: The amount of clinical and demographic metadata varied by source and participant and was provided uncurated.

The immunoSEQ Assay, a bias-controlled multiplex PCR, was used to amplify TCRbeta CDR3 regions from genomic DNA. Per the original workflow: The number of nucleated cells in each sample was estimated from the amplification of reference gene primers within the assay. To quantify the absolute abundance of each unique TCRbeta CDR3 rearrangement, sequence reads were collapsed and filtered. For each sample, productive Simpson clonality was calculated by taking the square root of Simpson's diversity index across productive rearrangements. The table was pulled from immuneACCESS by TCRdb, which kept in-frame rearrangements only. Such tables lose some clones; where checked, under half of the loss comes from unresolved V genes, and the rest has no known cause. The V and J calls and the clone size are those of that table, but D and trimming were determined from the DNA. This sample is represented by 54,000 or so clones; about 82% of them were singletons. The ten largest clonotypes hold 20% to 25% of the sample.

The V end gives up 5 bases and the J end 0 bases, leaving 7 bases in the junction not matched to a gene. The germline V gene sets CDR1 to MDHEN and CDR2 to SYDVKM. Including the terminal cysteine and phenylalanine, the CDR3 comprises 15 residues. Just the 45-base CDR3 DNA is kept, in frame starting at base 1. Whole blood was collected in K2EDTA tubes by collaborating institutions according to the institutions' own protocols. Collaborator samples were shipped for TCRbeta analysis as frozen whole blood, isolated PBMCs, or DNA extracted from either sample type. A note on this clone: There is no known antigen for this receptor. Per-base qualities were not stored, and no clone one base away is much larger.

Source material: peripheral blood. The rearrangement joined TRBV28 to TRBJ2-7; 7 of the junction bases match TRBD1. The source of this sequence is a woman aged 80 or over with acute or convalescent COVID-19. The base sequence is TGTGCCAGCAGTCCAGGGGGTTCCAGCTCCTACGAGCAGTACTTC. Its translation is CASSPGGSSSYEQYF.